The T cell receptor (beta chain) under discussion was sequenced for a study of cytomegalovirus exposure and HLA in healthy donors listed by TCRdb under 2017. For the wider study: According to an earlier analysis of around 600 of the donors, some 180 million T cells yielded some 110 million unique TCR beta sequences and roughly 280 Gb of sequence data. An early release that covered approximately 600 HLA-typed donors contained approximately 290 gigabases of sequencing data and 85 million to 100 million unique TCR sequences. Of the approximately 400 genotyped donors, 75% to 85% were placed in the genetic ancestry cluster associated with self-reported Caucasian donors. The study aimed to test whether signatures of past pathogen exposure could be identified by cataloging public T cell receptors. The T cell repertoires of several hundred subjects were profiled by immunosequencing and related to cytomegalovirus serostatus. Along with the roughly 710-subject first cohort, a separate validation cohort of 120 different subjects was used. High-throughput TCR immunosequencing, statistical association of individual TCRs with disease status, and machine learning were combined to predict cytomegalovirus infection status. A later analysis re-analyzed previously published TCR beta repertoires from roughly 690 donors and added high-resolution HLA genotyping to study TCR occurrence patterns. Rather than drawing on any new phenotypic data, the later analysis identified candidate immune exposures from TCR beta sequences and the way those sequences occurred across donors. An earlier analysis of about 620 of the donors applied high-throughput TCR beta sequencing to assess whether each TCR beta V gene segment acted as functional or pseudogenic. Donor age, sex, ethnicity and CMV serostatus were compiled alongside the repertoire data. A later genetic analysis used genome-wide SNP genotypes for about three fifths of the 666 donors, treating that subset as a discovery cohort. All discovery cohort repertoires had been generated on a single sequencing platform. Class I and class II HLA loci were covered by the typing at four-digit resolution. Typing coverage varied by locus: roughly 620-640 donors for A, B, C, DRB1 and DQB1; approximately 500 for DQA1; more than 600 for DPA1; roughly 450 for DPB1. Because of strong linkage in the cohort, five DR-DQ haplotypes were treated as single units for association and clustering. On average, around 240,000 unique TCR beta nucleotide sequences were sequenced per donor among about 400 genotyped donors of the cohort, with roughly 18% of those sequences being non-productive.

Regarding this clone: No cognate antigen has been identified for it. Per-base qualities were not stored, and no clone one base away is much larger.

Library prep was done by the immunoSEQ multiplex PCR assay. For the multiplex PCR, a mixture combining 60 forward primers for TCR Vbeta segments and 13 reverse primers for TCR Jbeta segments was used. The CDR3 region of rearranged TCR beta genes was amplified from genomic DNA by a multiplex PCR assay. On the Illumina HiSeq System, the amplified TCR beta libraries were sequenced as 87-base-pair reads. As for the authors' bioinformatics: Across the roughly 640 repertoires, a later analysis counted approximately 75 million unique TCR beta chains, 9.5 million to 13 million of which were shared by at least two donors. Raw reads were error-corrected and collapsed into unique sequences with a nearest-neighbor algorithm that merged closely related sequences to remove PCR and sequencing errors. To assign V, D and J gene segments, CDR3 sequences were aligned to IMGT reference sequences. Each retained sequence needed at least a six-nucleotide match to both a V gene segment and a J gene segment. A rearrangement counted as productive if the CDR3 had no stop codons and remained in frame with V and J, and every other rearrangement counted as non-productive. CDR3 was defined by IMGT convention, running from the second conserved V-encoded cysteine to the conserved J-encoded phenylalanine. The earlier analysis of about 610 of the donors excluded any sequence lacking an unambiguous match to a single V gene segment. In an earlier analysis of about 590 of the donors, a V segment was called functional when productive rearrangements were above 56.7%, and segregating when the standard deviation between donors exceeded 5%. A statistical classification framework was built for diagnosing cytomegalovirus status from the catalog of TCR beta chain sequences. V and J gene assignment, in a later analysis, came from comparing TCR nucleotide sequences with IMGT/GENE-DB human TR gene sequences. Using the TCRdist pipeline, a later analysis assigned CDR3 sequences along with most-parsimonious VDJ recombination scenarios. A later analysis defined each TCR beta chain by its CDR3 amino acid sequence plus V-gene family, and excluded reads lacking a unique V-gene family. To address suspected cross-contamination and a sequencing artifact, a later analysis removed 592 highly shared, low-generation-probability nucleotide sequences. A later analysis calculated a clonal expansion index for each public chain from normalized within-repertoire ranks of inferred template counts. Generation probabilities in a later analysis came from a VDJ recombination model fitted to out-of-frame rearrangements, and those results were checked against IGoR. In a later analysis, TCR-TCR, TCR-HLA and TCR-CMV co-occurrence was scored with hypergeometric tests, and a repertoire-size bias correction was applied to TCR pairs. False discovery rates were estimated in a later analysis by permuting HLA or CMV assignments 20 times. In a later analysis, co-occurring TCRs were grouped using DBSCAN, and TCRdist sequence similarity was added for clustering within HLA-allele-positive subsets. Repertoires with fewer than 30,000 or more than 120,000 public chains, plus five repertoires with anomalous nucleotide sharing, were excluded from co-occurrence clustering. As stored in TCRdb, this immuneACCESS dataset retains in-frame rearrangements with V and J assigned. A fraction of the clones does not appear; measured against another copy, unresolved V genes explain less than half of the discrepancy, and the remainder lacks a known reason. From that table come the V and J calls and clone size; the DNA was used to work out D and trimming. In all, the sample holds around 130,000 clones, and roughly three fifths of those were seen once. The top ten hold around 2% of the sample.

Paper-wide results and their limitations: About 15 rarely observed V segments, including chromosome 9 orphons, were excluded from the earlier analysis of approximately 500 of the donors because counts were too low. In the study, roughly 160 TCR beta chains were listed as associated with cytomegalovirus. Correlated functional status among segregating V segments might reflect linkage disequilibrium, but an unknown experimental factor could not be ruled out. A later analysis found that TCR association rates varied across HLA loci, with DRB1 alleles showing the most associated TCRs and HLA-C alleles the fewest. Because the 87-base-pair reads could not distinguish some IMGT-functional V segments, including TRBV6-2 and TRBV6-3, those segments were excluded. According to a later analysis, parvovirus B19, influenza, CMV and Epstein-Barr virus appeared linked to several top co-occurrence clusters. CMV serostatus was the only immune exposure information available for the cohort. Because some donors lacked HLA typing at each locus, the association tests relied only on the typed subset. According to a later analysis, most CMV-associated TCR beta chains appeared to be HLA-restricted, and the HLA associations seemed to be driven largely by CMV exposure. In a later genetic analysis, a missense DCLRE1C variant was associated with V-gene and J-gene trimming of TCR beta chains, and the association was replicated in an independent cohort. Across donors, most TCR sequences were observed very rarely, whereas some public TCRs were present in many individuals. Sequencing depth was assumed to be roughly uniform across donors in the presence/absence analyses, though that assumption may not hold. A few of the identified cytomegalovirus-associated TCR beta chains were confirmed in vitro to be specific for cytomegalovirus antigens. In a later analysis, 15,000 to 20,000 TCR beta sequences were associated with specific HLA alleles at a false discovery rate of 0.05. According to the authors, the approach could potentially be generalized to other disease states and immunological phenotypes. The cohort was sequenced for TCR beta chains only, and without alpha or paired-chain data the features that could be detected were limited. A later genetic analysis reported fewer N-insertions in productive TCRs among donors in an Asian-associated ancestry cluster than the roughly 690-donor mean. Strong co-occurrence of HLA alleles, especially DR and DQ, made assigning TCR associations to individual alleles difficult. Compared with equally common non-associated chains, HLA-associated TCR beta chains in a later analysis were more clonally expanded and had lower generation probabilities. A further reported finding was that TCR beta sequences accurately predicted the HLA-A and HLA-B alleles for most subjects in the first cohort. A group of highly shared sequence variants was considered likely to be a technical artifact of the sequencing pipeline. The classifier was reported to diagnose cytomegalovirus status with high specificity and sensitivity in both the original cohort and the validation cohort. In an earlier analysis of several hundred of the donors, most TCR beta V segments were observed in productive rearrangements about 87% or about 30% of the time, broadly matching IMGT annotations.

The CDR3, cysteine through phenylalanine, is 15 amino acids long. Only the CDR3 portion is preserved as DNA: 45 bases, with reading frame beginning at the first base. The germline V gene (reference sequence) supplies CDR1 PRHDT and CDR2 FYEKMQ. V is cut by 2 bases and J by 3 bases, and the space between the germline ends is 14 bases. In total, roughly 670 healthy bone marrow donors made up the cohort. At the time of sampling, every cohort member was nominally healthy, though immune exposures that went unrecorded were likely present. The donor was CMV seronegative and was included in the group of about 400 seronegative cohort members. Every donor gave a peripheral blood sample, and the peripheral blood mononuclear cells from that sample were used for TCR beta sequencing. The Qiagen DNeasy Blood Extraction Kit was used to extract genomic DNA from the blood cell samples.

This chain is built from TRBV13 and TRBJ2-7, with TRBD2 tentatively as D gene (6 bases match). The receptor comes from a male donor in good health and CMV-seronegative. Sequenced material: PBMCs. The CDR3 is CASSLYGSAGYEQYF. The nucleotide sequence is given as TGTGCCAGCAGCTTATATGGGTCAGCGGGCTACGAGCAGTACTTC.